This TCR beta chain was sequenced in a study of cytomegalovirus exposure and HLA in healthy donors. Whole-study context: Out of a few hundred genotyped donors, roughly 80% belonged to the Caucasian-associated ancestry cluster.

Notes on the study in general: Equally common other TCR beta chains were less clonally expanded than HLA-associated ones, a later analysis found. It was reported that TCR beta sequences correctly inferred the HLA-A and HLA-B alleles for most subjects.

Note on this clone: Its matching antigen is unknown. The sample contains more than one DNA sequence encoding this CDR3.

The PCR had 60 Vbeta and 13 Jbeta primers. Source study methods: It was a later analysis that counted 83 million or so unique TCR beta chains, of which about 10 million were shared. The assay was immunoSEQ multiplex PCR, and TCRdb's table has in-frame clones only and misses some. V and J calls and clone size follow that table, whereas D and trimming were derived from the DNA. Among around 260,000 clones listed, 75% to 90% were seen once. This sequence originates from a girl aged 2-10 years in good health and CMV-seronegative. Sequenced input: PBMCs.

The CDR3 sequence is CASSLGPRGRNQPQHF. The DNA for the CDR3 is TGCGCCAGCAGCTTGGGGCCCAGAGGTCGCAATCAGCCCCAGCATTTT. J is TRBJ1-5 and V is TRBV5-1; D ambiguous. The CDR3 consists of 16 residues. Trimming removed 0 bases at V and 2 bases at J, with 12 bases between. Germline V gene lookup returns CDR1 SGHRS and CDR2 YFSETQ.